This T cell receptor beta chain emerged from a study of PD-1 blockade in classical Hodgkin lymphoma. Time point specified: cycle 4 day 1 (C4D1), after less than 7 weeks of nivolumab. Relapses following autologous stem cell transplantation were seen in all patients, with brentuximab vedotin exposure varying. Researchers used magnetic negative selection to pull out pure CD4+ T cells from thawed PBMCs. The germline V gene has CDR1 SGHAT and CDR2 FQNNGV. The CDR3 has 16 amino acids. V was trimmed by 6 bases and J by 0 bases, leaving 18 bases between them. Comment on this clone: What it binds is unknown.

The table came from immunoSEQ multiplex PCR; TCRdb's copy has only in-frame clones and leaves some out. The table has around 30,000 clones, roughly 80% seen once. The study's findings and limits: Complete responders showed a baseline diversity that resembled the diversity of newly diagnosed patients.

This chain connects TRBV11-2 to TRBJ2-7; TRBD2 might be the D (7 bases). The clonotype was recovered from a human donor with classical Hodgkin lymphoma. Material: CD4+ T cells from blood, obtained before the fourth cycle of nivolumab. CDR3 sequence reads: CASRRGGQGTSYEQYF. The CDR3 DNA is TGTGCCAGCAGGAGGGGGGGGCAGGGGACCTCCTACGAGCAGTACTTC.